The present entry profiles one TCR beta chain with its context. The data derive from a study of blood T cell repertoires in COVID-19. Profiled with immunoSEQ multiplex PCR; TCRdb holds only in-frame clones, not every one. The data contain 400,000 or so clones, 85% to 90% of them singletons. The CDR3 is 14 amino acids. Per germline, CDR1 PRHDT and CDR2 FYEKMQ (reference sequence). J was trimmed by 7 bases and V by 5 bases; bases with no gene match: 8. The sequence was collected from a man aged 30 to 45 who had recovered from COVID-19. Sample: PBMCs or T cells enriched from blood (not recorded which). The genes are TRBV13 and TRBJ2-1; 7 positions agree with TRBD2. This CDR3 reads CASSGGLGRNEQFF. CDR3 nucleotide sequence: TGTGCCAGCAGCGGAGGGCTCGGGAGGAATGAGCAGTTCTTC.